This T cell receptor (beta chain) is drawn from a study of shared clonotypes between healthy human individuals. Each donor was a Caucasian adult residing in Nashville, Tennessee. Loaded into unsorted PBMC replicate PCRs was around 300 ng DNA, 25,000 to 30,000 T cell genomes. Only in-frame clones appear in the TCRdb table, and some are missing; sequencing was by immunoSEQ multiplex PCR. The sample has about 490,000 clones; approximately 80% are singletons. CDR1 is MNHEY, CDR2 SVGAGI, per germline. Deletions cut 0 bases from V and 0 bases from J, with 9 bases between. CDR3 length: 16 residues. This clonotype originated in a woman aged 40-49 years in good health. Some clones in this sample may be carry-over from other donors' samples. The V and J genes are TRBV6-5 and TRBJ2-4; TRBD2 is a possible D gene (6 bases). Sequencing input: PBMCs. The CDR3 sequence is CASSYSGGSAKNIQYF. The CDR3 DNA sequence: TGTGCCAGCAGTTACTCGGGAGGCTCAGCCAAAAACATTCAGTACTTC.